This T cell receptor beta chain was observed in a study of blood T cell repertoires in COVID-19 (TCRdb year 2020). Concerning the study at large: Samples covering the acute and convalescent phases of COVID-19 were provided by collaborators in the United States, Italy and Spain. The prospective study material was composed of cDNA or gDNA derived from T cells, B-cell-depleted T cells, or PBMCs. The dataset comprised deeply sampled blood TCRbeta repertoires from subjects exposed to, actively infected with, or recovered from COVID-19. The repertoires were made available in a free public database intended to serve as a resource for research on the immune response to SARS-CoV-2. The samples were drawn from the first 160 participants of the ongoing ImmuneRACE study and from 1,254 subjects provided by 6 global collaborators. Nearly every sample came with metadata listing a de-identified subject ID, COVID-19 status, age in years and sex. Where HLA class I and class II types were available, the types were taken from metadata supplied by the sample provider, not from assay-based typing.

V lost 0 bases and J lost 1 base; the stretch between them is 16 bases long. The CDR1 and CDR2 encoded by the germline V gene are SGDLS and YYNGEE. The CDR3 spans 17 residues, from the cysteine through the phenylalanine. Only CDR3 DNA is held: 51 bases, read in frame from base 1. The immunoSEQ Assay, a bias-controlled multiplex PCR, was used to amplify TCRbeta CDR3 regions from genomic DNA. The authors processed their data as follows. The number of nucleated cells in each sample was estimated from the amplification of reference gene primers within the assay. To quantify the absolute abundance of each unique TCRbeta CDR3 rearrangement, sequence reads were collapsed and filtered. For each sample, productive Simpson clonality was calculated as the square root of Simpson's diversity index over productive rearrangements. TCRdb took this table from immuneACCESS and kept in-frame rearrangements with V and J called. Such tables lack part of the clones; where checked against another copy, unresolved V genes explain under half of the gap, and the rest is unexplained. The V and J calls and the clone size are those of that table, but D and trimming were determined from the DNA. The sample table records some 310,000 clones; nearly 90% of these occur just once. The ten largest clones take up under 1.1% of the sample.

One collaborating source in Seattle enrolled patients while the patients were actively infected and followed the patients over time throughout the course of disease. Whole blood was collected in K2EDTA tubes by collaborating institutions according to the institutions' own protocols. Collaborator samples were shipped for TCRbeta analysis as frozen whole blood, isolated PBMCs, or DNA extracted from either sample type. The investigation overall reported the following: The quantity of clinical and demographic metadata differed by source and by participant and was supplied without curation.

Notes on this clone: Its target antigen remains unknown. It has no much larger one-base neighbor in the sample; base qualities were not kept.

The rearranged segments are TRBV9 and TRBJ1-1, and TRBD1 may be the D gene, going by 5 matching bases. The specimen sequenced was peripheral blood. This receptor was obtained from a woman aged 40 to 50 with COVID-19, enrolled during active disease. At the DNA level, the sequence is TGTGCCAGCAGCGTAGCCGACCCCCCAGGGTGGAACACTGAAGCTTTCTTT. This encodes CASSVADPPGWNTEAFF.